This entry is about one T cell receptor (beta chain). Its antigen is currently unknown. This entry comes from a study of beta chain features in type 1 diabetes. In the study overall: Examination covered 100 million to 140 million sorted cells spanning all samples. Study findings and constraints: In the patient group, naive, central memory and Treg TCRB repertoires seemed more alike than in the healthy donor group.

The CDR3 is 13 amino acids. V was cut by 1 base and J by 9 bases, with 13 bases left in between. The V gene's germline CDR1 is SGHTA and CDR2 FQGNSA. The whole isolated RNA underwent reverse transcription, so sequencing captured expressed TCRB transcripts. TCRdb keeps only in-frame clones here, not all; method: immunoSEQ multiplex PCR. The sample yields about 340,000 clones, 7% to 9% seen once. Sorted CD4+ subsets: naive, central memory, regulatory, stem cell-like memory (CD45RO/CCR7/CD25/CD127/CD95/CD27 panel). This clonotype was obtained from a woman between 18 and 30 years old in good health. Sequencing input: central memory CD4+ T cells from blood. V is TRBV7-2 and J is TRBJ2-7; TRBD1 might be the D (6 bases). The CDR3 loop reads CASSLDSGAVQYF. The CDR3 DNA reads as TGTGCCAGCAGCTTAGACTCAGGGGCAGTGCAGTACTTC.